These 22 T cell receptor beta chains originate from one sample sequenced in a study of blood T cell repertoires in COVID-19 (dated by TCRdb to 2018 to 2021). Libraries were constructed by the immunoSEQ multiplex PCR assay. In TCRdb, the immuneACCESS table is reduced to in-frame sequences with V and J assigned. These tables do not hold every clone; where another copy was compared, an unresolved V gene accounts for under half, and the others remain unexplained. The sample has about 130,000 clones on record, approximately 83% of them singletons. Jointly, the top ten make up about 11% of the sample. The sequencing sample was made of peripheral blood. The origin of the receptors is a man between 60 and 75 years old with acute or convalescent COVID-19.

The gene calls are TRBV28 and TRBJ1-5; 8 nucleotides match TRBD1. CDR3 length equals 14 residues. The ends lost 8 bases at V and 4 bases at J; junction bases unmatched: 7. The germline V gene encodes CDR1 MDHEN and CDR2 SYDVKM. The CDR3 DNA sequence: TGTGCCAGCCTGACAGGGGAGGGAAATCAGCCCCAGCATTTT. Encoded protein: CASLTGEGNQPQHF.

This chain joins TRBV27 and TRBJ2-7; 9 bases map to TRBD1. CDR3 length: 14 amino acids. CDR1 and CDR2 from the germline V gene are MNHEY and SMNVEV (reference sequence). With 5 bases clipped from V and 4 bases from J, the junction kept 6 bases outside the gene matches. The CDR3 loop is CASSPLGQGYEQYF. CDR3 bases: TGTGCCAGCAGTCCCCTGGGACAGGGTTACGAGCAGTACTTC.

This rearrangement joins TRBV11-3 to TRBJ2-3; D might be TRBD2 (5 bases). CDR3 size: 12 residues. Trimming removed 5 bases at V and 6 bases at J, with 9 bases between. From germline, CDR1 is SGHNT and CDR2 YENEEA. The CDR3, as DNA: TGTGCCAGCAGCCGGAGGACCGATACGCAGTATTTT. As protein: CASSRRTDTQYF.

This chain links TRBV9 with TRBJ1-4; no reliable D call. Germline-derived CDR1 and CDR2 are SGDLS and YYNGEE. This CDR3 region has 16 residues. Trimming pared 0 bases from V and 0 bases from J, leaving 9 bases between. CDR3 DNA: TGTGCCAGCAGCGTAGGCCGGAGGGCAACTAATGAAAAACTGTTTTTT. Its translation: CASSVGRRATNEKLFF. Full variable domain (missing parts from reference TRBV9 and TRBJ1-4): DSGVTQTPKHLITATGQRVTLRCSPRSGDLSVYWYQQSLDQGLQFLIQYYNGEERAKGNILERFSAQQFPDLHSELNLSSLELGDSALYFCASSVGRRATNEKLFFGSGTQLSVL.

The chain employs TRBV5-1 and TRBJ1-1, with D possibly matching TRBD1 (6 bases). V dropped 0 bases and J dropped 0 bases, with 12 bases sitting between them. This CDR3 is built from 16 residues. Germline CDR1 is SGHRS and CDR2 is YFSETQ. CDR3 in DNA: TGCGCCAGCAGCTTGGCCGGGGGGGCCATGAACACTGAAGCTTTCTTT. Protein: CASSLAGGAMNTEAFF.

The chain has TRBV2 and TRBJ2-1; D is uncertain. This CDR3 contains 13 residues. V was cut by 6 bases and J by 10 bases, with 16 bases left in between. Germline values: CDR1 SNHLY, CDR2 FYNNEI. This CDR3 is CASSGAGGFEQFF. The CDR3 nucleotides are TGTGCCAGCAGCGGAGCCGGCGGTTTCGAGCAGTTCTTC.

The rearrangement joins TRBV25-1 to TRBJ2-2; 10 positions match TRBD2. This CDR3 comprises 17 residues. The germline CDR1 and CDR2 sequences are MGHDK and SYGVNS. The V and J ends lost 5 bases and 4 bases, in that order; junction bases with no gene match: 10. The CDR3 DNA reads TGTGCCAGCAGTCCAATTTTTGGGACTAGCGCCACCGGGGAGCTGTTTTTT. Protein product: CASSPIFGTSATGELFF.

The chain uses TRBV28 and TRBJ2-7, with D tentatively TRBD1 (6 bases). Germline CDR1 and CDR2: MDHEN and SYDVKM. With 1 base removed from V and 2 bases from J, the gap between germline ends came to 9 bases. This CDR3 spans 14 amino acids. Written as DNA, the CDR3 is TGTGCCAGCAGTTTATCAGGGGCGACCTACGAGCAGTACTTC. Protein: CASSLSGATYEQYF.

The gene calls are TRBV19 and TRBJ2-1; tentatively, D is TRBD2 (5 bases). V lost 5 bases to trimming and J lost 8 bases, with 16 bases between them. Germline loops: CDR1 LNHDA, CDR2 SQIVND (reference sequence). This CDR3 has 14 residues. DNA for the CDR3: TGTGCCAGTAGTGCCCGAACTAGTTCTTATGAGCAGTTCTTC. Protein sequence: CASSARTSSYEQFF. Full variable domain (outside the CDR3, taken from reference TRBV19 and TRBJ2-1): DGGITQSPKYLFRKEGQNVTLSCEQNLNHDAMYWYRQDPGQGLRLIYYSQIVNDFQKGDIAEGYSVSREKKESFPLTVTSAQKNPTAFYLCASSARTSSYEQFFGPGTRLTVL.

This clone was counted once. J is TRBJ1-2 and V is TRBV7-9; tentative D call: TRBD1 (5 bases). Deletions cut 4 bases from V and 8 bases from J, with 14 bases between. Germline V lookup: CDR1 SEHNR, CDR2 FQNEAQ (reference sequence). This CDR3 is built from 13 residues. CDR3 in DNA: TGTGCCAGCAGCTCTCAAGGGGCGCGAGGCTACACCTTC. Translation: CASSSQGARGYTF.

V and J are TRBV6-5 and TRBJ2-2; D is uncertain. Germline V CDR1 and CDR2: MNHEY, SVGAGI. Deletions cut 4 bases from V and 7 bases from J, with 7 bases between. This CDR3 has 12 residues. This chain's CDR3 is CASSSPLGELFF. CDR3 nucleotide sequence: TGTGCCAGCAGTTCCCCCCTCGGGGAGCTGTTTTTT.

This clone was seen just once. This chain joins TRBV7-2 and TRBJ2-7, with 7 nucleotides matching TRBD2. Germline values: CDR1 SGHTA, CDR2 FQGNSA. The length of the CDR3 is 15 residues. V lost 4 bases to trimming and J lost 2 bases; unmatched junction nucleotides: 8. The CDR3 region is CASSYGTKQTYEQYF. CDR3 DNA sequence: TGTGCCAGCAGCTACGGGACTAAGCAAACCTACGAGCAGTACTTC.

The J gene is TRBJ1-1, the V gene TRBV7-3, with 7 nucleotides matching TRBD1. Trimming at V came to 1 base and at J to 5 bases, leaving 7 bases not matched to a gene. The CDR3 sequence is 15 residues long. Germline values: CDR1 SGHTA, CDR2 FQGTGA. The CDR3 DNA is TGTGCCAGCAGCTTAAGGGCAGGGGGATTAACTGAAGCTTTCTTT. This codes for CASSLRAGGLTEAFF.

This clone has only one observation. The chain joins TRBV19 to TRBJ1-1; D might be TRBD1 (6 bases). The length of the CDR3 is 13 residues. The germline V and J ends were trimmed by 8 bases and 2 bases, with 12 bases remaining between them. CDR1 and CDR2 from the germline V gene are LNHDA and SQIVND (reference sequence). The CDR3 nucleotides read TGTGCCAGTTCGGACAGAATAAACACTGAAGCTTTCTTT. It encodes CASSDRINTEAFF.

This chain uses TRBV28 with TRBJ1-5; 7 bases line up with TRBD1. V gave up 3 bases and J gave up 3 bases; unmatched junction bases: 5. The germline V gene has CDR1 MDHEN and CDR2 SYDVKM. CDR3 length: 15 residues. The CDR3 here is CASSFPDRANQPQHF. CDR3 DNA sequence: TGTGCCAGCAGTTTCCCTGACAGGGCCAATCAGCCCCAGCATTTT.

V usage is TRBV30 and J usage is TRBJ1-6; tentative D call: TRBD1 (5 bases). V lost 6 bases and J 10 bases, leaving 13 bases between the germline ends. The germline V gene has CDR1 GTSNPN and CDR2 SVGIG (reference sequence). This CDR3 comprises 12 residues. This CDR3 reads CACSLGGSPLHF. As DNA, the CDR3 is TGTGCCTGTTCACTGGGGGGATCACCCCTCCACTTT.

The chain employs TRBV6-5 and TRBJ1-6; D is perhaps TRBD1 (6 bases). The CDR3 covers 14 residues. Trimming pared 3 bases from V and 10 bases from J, leaving 13 bases between. Germline assignment: CDR1 MNHEY and CDR2 SVGAGI. The CDR3 DNA follows: TGTGCCAGCAGTTATAGACAGGTGGAGTCACCCCTCCACTTT. It codes for CASSYRQVESPLHF.

The chain links TRBV11-3 to TRBJ1-3; 9 bases line up with TRBD1. V lost 5 bases, J lost 5 bases, and 13 bases stayed unmatched. Germline-derived CDR1 and CDR2 are SGHNT and YENEEA. This CDR3 region has 17 residues. The CDR3 bases are TGTGCCAGCAGCGCCGAGGGACAGGGTTATAGAAGAAACACCATATATTTT. Translated: CASSAEGQGYRRNTIYF.

The J gene is TRBJ2-7, the V gene TRBV6-1, with D perhaps TRBD2 (5 bases). The V end lost 1 base, the J end lost 2 bases, and 9 bases lay between the germline ends. The V gene's germline CDR1 is MNHNS and CDR2 SASEGT. This CDR3 has 14 amino acids. CDR3 protein: CASSEDGNTYEQYF. Here the CDR3 DNA reads TGTGCCAGCAGTGAAGACGGGAACACCTACGAGCAGTACTTC.

V gene TRBV19 combines with J gene TRBJ2-1, with 8 bases aligning to TRBD1. The germline V gene encodes CDR1 LNHDA and CDR2 SQIVND (reference sequence). The ends lost 7 bases at V and 7 bases at J; junction bases unmatched: 6. This CDR3 spans 13 amino acids. CDR3 region: CASTPGGQNEQFF. DNA for the CDR3: TGTGCCAGTACCCCAGGGGGCCAGAATGAGCAGTTCTTC.

The chain has TRBV5-8 and TRBJ1-5; D is possibly TRBD1 (6 bases). The V end lost 2 bases, the J end lost 8 bases, and 14 bases lay between the germline ends. This CDR3 spans 14 amino acids. Per the germline V gene, CDR1 is SGHTS and CDR2 is YDEGEE. This CDR3 reads CASSLTDRLKPQHF. CDR3 nucleotides: TGTGCCAGCAGCTTAACGGACAGACTCAAGCCCCAGCATTTT.

V gene TRBV15 combines with J gene TRBJ2-7; a weak D match, TRBD2 (6 bases). In germline, CDR1 is LNHNV, CDR2 YYDKDF (reference sequence). The ends were cut back, 3 bases at V and 6 bases at J, with 21 bases in the middle. CDR3 length equals 16 residues. CDR3 loop: CATSRALGTGVGEQYF. CDR3 bases: TGTGCCACCAGCAGGGCCCTTGGAACGGGAGTGGGCGAGCAGTACTTC.